This TCR beta chain was recorded in a study of sequential checkpoint blockade in melanoma. Study-level background: Maintenance nivolumab came after either treatment sequence.

Some clones are missing from TCRdb's copy, which holds only in-frame ones; the method was immunoSEQ multiplex PCR. The sample includes about 20,000 clones, 65% to 90% seen only once; the top ten take over 50%. Treatment of the sample: randomized to nivolumab then ipilimumab (arm A) or the reverse (arm B). Patients had received no earlier DNA-damaging chemotherapy. PBMC sorting kept live CD3+CD8+ cells without CD19 or CD56. Germline V gene lookup returns CDR1 SGHTS and CDR2 YDEGEE. Deletions cut 4 bases from V and 8 bases from J, with 18 bases between. There are 14 residues in the CDR3. The J gene is TRBJ1-2, the V gene TRBV5-8, with D tentatively TRBD1 (5 bases). Sequencing used CD8+ T cells sorted from blood (inferred from file names), obtained from a patient given nivolumab and ipilimumab in sequence. The source of this sequence is a human donor with melanoma. The CDR3 reads CASSAAVQGGGYTF. CDR3 bases: TGTGCCAGCAGCGCGGCCGTCCAGGGAGGAGGCTACACCTTC.